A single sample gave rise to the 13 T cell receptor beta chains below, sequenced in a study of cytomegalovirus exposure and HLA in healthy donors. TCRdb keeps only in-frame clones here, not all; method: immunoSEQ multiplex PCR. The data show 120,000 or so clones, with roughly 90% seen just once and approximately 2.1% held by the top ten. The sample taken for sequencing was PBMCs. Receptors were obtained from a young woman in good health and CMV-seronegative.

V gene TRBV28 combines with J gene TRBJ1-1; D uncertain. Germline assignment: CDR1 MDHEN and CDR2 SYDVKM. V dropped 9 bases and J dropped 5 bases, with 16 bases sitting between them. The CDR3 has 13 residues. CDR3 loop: CASIDNTWTEAFF. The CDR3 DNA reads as TGTGCCAGTATCGACAACACATGGACTGAAGCTTTCTTT.

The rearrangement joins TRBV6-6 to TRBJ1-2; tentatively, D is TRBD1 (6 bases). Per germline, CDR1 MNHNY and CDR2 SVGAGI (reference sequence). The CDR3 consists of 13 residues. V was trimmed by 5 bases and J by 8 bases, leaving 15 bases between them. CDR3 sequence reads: CASSDHRGGGYTF. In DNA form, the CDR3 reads TGTGCCAGCAGTGACCACCGGGGGGGCGGCTACACCTTC.

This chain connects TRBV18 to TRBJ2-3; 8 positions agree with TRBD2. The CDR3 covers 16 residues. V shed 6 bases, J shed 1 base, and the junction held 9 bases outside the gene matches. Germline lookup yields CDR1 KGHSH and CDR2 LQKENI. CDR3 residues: CASSPRGAGGTDTQYF. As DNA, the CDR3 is TGTGCCAGCTCGCCGAGGGGAGCGGGGGGCACAGATACGCAGTATTTT. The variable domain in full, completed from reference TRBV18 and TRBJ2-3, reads NAGVMQNPRHLVRRRGQEARLRCSPMKGHSHVYWYRQLPEEGLKFMVYLQKENIIDESGMPKERFSAEFPKEGPSILRIQQVVRGDSAAYFCASSPRGAGGTDTQYFGPGTRLTVL.

CDR3: CASSPDRRTNEKLFF. As DNA, the CDR3 is TGTGCCAGCAGCCCGGACAGGAGGACTAATGAAAAACTGTTTTTT. The chain couples TRBV6-6 to TRBJ1-4; 7 bases align to TRBD1. Germline loops: CDR1 MNHNY, CDR2 SVGAGI (reference sequence). The V and J ends lost 6 bases and 2 bases, in that order; junction bases with no gene match: 6. The CDR3 spans 15 residues.

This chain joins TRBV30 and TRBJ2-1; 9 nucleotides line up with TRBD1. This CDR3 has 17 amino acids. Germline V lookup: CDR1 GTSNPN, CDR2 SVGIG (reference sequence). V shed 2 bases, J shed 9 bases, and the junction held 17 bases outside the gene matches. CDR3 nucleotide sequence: TGTGCCTGGAGTCCGACCCGTAGGACAGGGGTTCGTCGTGAGCAGTTCTTC. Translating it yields CAWSPTRRTGVRREQFF.

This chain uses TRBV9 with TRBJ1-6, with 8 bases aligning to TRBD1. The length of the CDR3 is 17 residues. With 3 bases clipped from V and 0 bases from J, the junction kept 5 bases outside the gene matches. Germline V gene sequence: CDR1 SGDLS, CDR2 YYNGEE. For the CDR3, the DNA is TGTGCCAGCAGCGAGGGACAGGAGAGCTCCTATAATTCACCCCTCCACTTT. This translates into CASSEGQESSYNSPLHF.

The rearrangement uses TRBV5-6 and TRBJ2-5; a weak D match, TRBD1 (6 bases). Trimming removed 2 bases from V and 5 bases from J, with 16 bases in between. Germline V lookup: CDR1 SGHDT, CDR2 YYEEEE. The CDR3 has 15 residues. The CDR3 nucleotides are TGTGCCAGCAGCTTCCGATCACAGGGTCCCGAGACCCAGTACTTC. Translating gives CASSFRSQGPETQYF.

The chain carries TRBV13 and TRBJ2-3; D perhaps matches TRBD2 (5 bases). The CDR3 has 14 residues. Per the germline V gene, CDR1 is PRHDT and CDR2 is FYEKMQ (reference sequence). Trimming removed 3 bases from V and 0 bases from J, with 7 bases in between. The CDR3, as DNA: TGTGCCAGCAGCTTGGACTTTAGCACAGATACGCAGTATTTT. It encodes CASSLDFSTDTQYF.

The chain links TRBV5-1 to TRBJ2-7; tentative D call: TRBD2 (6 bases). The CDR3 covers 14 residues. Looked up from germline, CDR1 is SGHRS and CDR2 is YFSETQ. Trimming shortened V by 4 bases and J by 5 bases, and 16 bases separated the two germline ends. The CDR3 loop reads CASSLLVGEDEQYF. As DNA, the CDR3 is TGCGCCAGCAGCCTTCTTGTAGGGGAGGACGAGCAGTACTTC.

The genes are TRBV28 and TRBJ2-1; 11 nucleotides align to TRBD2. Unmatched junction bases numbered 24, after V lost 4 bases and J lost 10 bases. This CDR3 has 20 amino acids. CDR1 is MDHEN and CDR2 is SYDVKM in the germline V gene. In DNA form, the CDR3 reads TGTGCCAGCAGTTCGGTAGCGGGAGGGCCCACGAACTCGCGGTTTTTCGAGCAGTTCTTC. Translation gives CASSSVAGGPTNSRFFEQFF.

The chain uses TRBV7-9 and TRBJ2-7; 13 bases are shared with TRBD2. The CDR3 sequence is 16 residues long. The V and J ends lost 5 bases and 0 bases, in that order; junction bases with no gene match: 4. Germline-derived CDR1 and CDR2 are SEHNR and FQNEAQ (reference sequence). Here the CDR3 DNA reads TGTGCCAGCAGCATCTGGACTAGCGGGAGCTCCTACGAGCAGTACTTC. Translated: CASSIWTSGSSYEQYF.

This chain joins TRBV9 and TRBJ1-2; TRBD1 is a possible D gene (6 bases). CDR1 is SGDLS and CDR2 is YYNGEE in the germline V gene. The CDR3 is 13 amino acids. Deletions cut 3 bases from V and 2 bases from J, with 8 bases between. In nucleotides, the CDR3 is TGTGCCAGCAGCGCCGGGACAAACTATGGCTACACCTTC. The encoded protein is CASSAGTNYGYTF.

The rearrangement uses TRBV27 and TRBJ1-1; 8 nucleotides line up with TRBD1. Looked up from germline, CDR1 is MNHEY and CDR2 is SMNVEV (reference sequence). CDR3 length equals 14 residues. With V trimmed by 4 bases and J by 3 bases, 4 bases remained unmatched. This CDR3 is CASSYGQGYTEAFF. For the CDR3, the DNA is TGTGCCAGCAGTTACGGACAGGGATACACTGAAGCTTTCTTT.